This entry concerns a single T cell receptor (beta chain). Data came from immunoSEQ multiplex PCR; TCRdb stores just in-frame clones and leaves some out. The sample contains around 90,000 clones, just under 95% of which appear only once. This CDR3 has 15 amino acids. The ends lost 3 bases at V and 2 bases at J; junction bases unmatched: 4. In germline, CDR1 is SGHVS, CDR2 FQNEAQ. This record comes from a study of technical replicates of blood from a few donors. The chain couples TRBV7-8 to TRBJ2-7, with 10 bases fitting TRBD2. Sequenced: T cells isolated from PBMCs. The clonotype originates from a human donor in good health. The CDR3 is CASSFPSGSAYEQYF. The CDR3, as DNA: TGTGCCAGCAGCTTTCCTAGCGGGAGTGCCTACGAGCAGTACTTC.